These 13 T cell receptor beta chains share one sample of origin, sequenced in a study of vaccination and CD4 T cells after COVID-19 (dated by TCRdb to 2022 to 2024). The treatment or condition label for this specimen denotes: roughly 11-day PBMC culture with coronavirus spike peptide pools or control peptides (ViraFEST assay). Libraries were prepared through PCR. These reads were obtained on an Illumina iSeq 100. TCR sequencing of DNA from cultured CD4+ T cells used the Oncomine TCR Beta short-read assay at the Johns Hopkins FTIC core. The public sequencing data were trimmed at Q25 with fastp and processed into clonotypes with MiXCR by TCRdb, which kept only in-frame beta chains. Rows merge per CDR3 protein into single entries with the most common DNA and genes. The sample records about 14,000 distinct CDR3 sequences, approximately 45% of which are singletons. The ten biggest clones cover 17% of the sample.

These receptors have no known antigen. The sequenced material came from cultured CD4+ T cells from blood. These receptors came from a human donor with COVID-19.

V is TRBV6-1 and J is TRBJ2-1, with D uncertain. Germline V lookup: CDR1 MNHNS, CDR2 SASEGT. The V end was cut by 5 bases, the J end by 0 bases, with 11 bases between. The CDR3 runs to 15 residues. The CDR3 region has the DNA TGTGCCAGCAGTCGAGGAGCGAGCTCCTACAATGAGCAGTTCTTC. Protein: CASSRGASSYNEQFF.

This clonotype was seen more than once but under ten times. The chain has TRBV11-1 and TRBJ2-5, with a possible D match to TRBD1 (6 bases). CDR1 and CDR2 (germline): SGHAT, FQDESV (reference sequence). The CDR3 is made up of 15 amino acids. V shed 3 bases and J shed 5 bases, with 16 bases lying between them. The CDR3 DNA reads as TGTGCCAGCAGCTTCCCAGGGACACACACTGAGACCCAGTACTTC. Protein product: CASSFPGTHTETQYF.

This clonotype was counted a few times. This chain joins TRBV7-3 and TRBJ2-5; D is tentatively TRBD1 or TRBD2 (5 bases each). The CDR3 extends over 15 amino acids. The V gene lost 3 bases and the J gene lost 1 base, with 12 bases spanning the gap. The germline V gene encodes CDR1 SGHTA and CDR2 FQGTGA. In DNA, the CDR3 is TGTGCCAGCAGCTTGACCGGGACGGCCCAAGAGACCCAGTACTTC. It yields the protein CASSLTGTAQETQYF.

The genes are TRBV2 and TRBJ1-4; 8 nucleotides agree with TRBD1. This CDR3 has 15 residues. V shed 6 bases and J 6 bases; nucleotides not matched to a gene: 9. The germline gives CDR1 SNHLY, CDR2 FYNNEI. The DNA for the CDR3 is TGTGCCAGCAGGGAAAACAGGGGGGGCCATGAAAAACTGTTTTTT. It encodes CASRENRGGHEKLFF.

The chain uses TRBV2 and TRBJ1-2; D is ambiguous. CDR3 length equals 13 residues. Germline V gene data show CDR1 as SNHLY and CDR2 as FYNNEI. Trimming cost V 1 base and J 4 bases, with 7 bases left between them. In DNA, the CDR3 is TGTGCCAGCAGTGAAGGCCTCGGCTATGGCTACACCTTC. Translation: CASSEGLGYGYTF. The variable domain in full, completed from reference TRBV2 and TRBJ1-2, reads EPEVTQTPSHQVTQMGQEVILRCVPISNHLYFYWYRQILGQKVEFLVSFYNNEISEKSEIFDDQFSVERPDGSNFTLKIRSTKLEDSAMYFCASSEGLGYGYTFGSGTRLTVV.

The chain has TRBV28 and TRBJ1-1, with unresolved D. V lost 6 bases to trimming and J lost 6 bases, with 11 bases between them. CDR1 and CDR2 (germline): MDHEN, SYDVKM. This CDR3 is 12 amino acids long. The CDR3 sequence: CASSPNRPEAFF. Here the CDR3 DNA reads TGTGCCAGCAGCCCCAATCGGCCTGAAGCTTTCTTT. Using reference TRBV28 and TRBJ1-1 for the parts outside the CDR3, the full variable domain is DVKVTQSSRYLVKRTGEKVFLECVQDMDHENMFWYRQDPGLGLRLIYFSYDVKMKEKGDIPEGYSVSREKKERFSLILESASTNQTSMYLCASSPNRPEAFFGQGTRLTVV.

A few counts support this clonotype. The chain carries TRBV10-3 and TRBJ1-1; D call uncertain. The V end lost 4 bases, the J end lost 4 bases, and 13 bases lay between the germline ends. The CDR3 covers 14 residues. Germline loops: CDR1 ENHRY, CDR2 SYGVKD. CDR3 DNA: TGTGCCATCAGTGCCCAGGAAAGAGGCACTGAAGCTTTCTTT. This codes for CAISAQERGTEAFF.

The CDR3 spells CASRVPGSYEQYF. CDR3 nucleotide sequence: TGTGCCAGCAGGGTACCGGGATCCTACGAGCAGTACTTC. The chain couples TRBV6-1 to TRBJ2-7; TRBD2 is a possible D gene (5 bases). Trimming took off 6 bases at V and 1 base at J, with 10 bases between the two ends. Germline V CDR1 and CDR2: MNHNS, SASEGT. The CDR3 totals 13 residues.

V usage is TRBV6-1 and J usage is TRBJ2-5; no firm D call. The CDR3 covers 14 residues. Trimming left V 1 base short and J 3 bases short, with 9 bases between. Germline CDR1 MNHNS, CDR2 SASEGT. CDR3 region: CASSEGVSKETQYF. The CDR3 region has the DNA TGTGCCAGCAGTGAAGGGGTTAGTAAAGAGACCCAGTACTTC.

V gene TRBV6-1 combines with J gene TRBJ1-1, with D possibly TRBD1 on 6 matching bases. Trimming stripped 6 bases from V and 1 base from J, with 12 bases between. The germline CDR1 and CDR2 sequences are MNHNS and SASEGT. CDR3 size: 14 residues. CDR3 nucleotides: TGTGCCAGCAGGCTACCGGGACAGAACACTGAAGCTTTCTTT. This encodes CASRLPGQNTEAFF.

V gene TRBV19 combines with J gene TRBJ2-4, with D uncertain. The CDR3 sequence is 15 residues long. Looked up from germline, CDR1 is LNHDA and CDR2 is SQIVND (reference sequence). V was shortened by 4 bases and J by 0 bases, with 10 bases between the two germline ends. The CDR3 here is CASSKDGLAKNIQYF. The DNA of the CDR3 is TGTGCCAGTAGTAAGGACGGCCTAGCCAAAAACATTCAGTACTTC.

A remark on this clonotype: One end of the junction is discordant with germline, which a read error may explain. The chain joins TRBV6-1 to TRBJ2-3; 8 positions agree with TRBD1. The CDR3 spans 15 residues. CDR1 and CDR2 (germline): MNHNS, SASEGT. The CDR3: CASSGTGGGTNTQYF. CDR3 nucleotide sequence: TGTGCCAGCAGCGGGACAGGAGGGGGCACAAATACGCAGTATTTT.

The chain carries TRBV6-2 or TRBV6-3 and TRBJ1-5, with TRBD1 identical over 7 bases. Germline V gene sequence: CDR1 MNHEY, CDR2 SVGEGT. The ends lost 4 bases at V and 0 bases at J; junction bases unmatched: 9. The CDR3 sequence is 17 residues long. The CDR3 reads CASSSGQILISNQPQHF. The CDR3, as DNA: TGTGCCAGCAGTTCGGGACAGATACTGATTAGCAATCAGCCCCAGCATTTT.